The clone carrying this T cell receptor beta chain was observed once. The data stem from a study of immune characterization of retroperitoneal liposarcoma. TCRdb reprocessed the PCR reads via MiXCR and lists one record per CDR3 protein. The sample has some 15,000 distinct CDR3 sequences; 45% to 50% are singletons. Trimming took off 6 bases at V and 0 bases at J, with 6 bases between the two ends. This CDR3 is 12 amino acids long. Germline CDR1 MNHNS, CDR2 SASEGT. Sequencing was done on a sample of tumor tissue. This clonotype originated in a female donor with retroperitoneal liposarcoma. The J gene is TRBJ2-7, the V gene TRBV6-1; no clear D gene. CDR3 sequence reads: CASSSSSYEQYF. In DNA form, the CDR3 reads TGTGCCAGCAGCTCTAGCTCCTACGAGCAGTACTTC.